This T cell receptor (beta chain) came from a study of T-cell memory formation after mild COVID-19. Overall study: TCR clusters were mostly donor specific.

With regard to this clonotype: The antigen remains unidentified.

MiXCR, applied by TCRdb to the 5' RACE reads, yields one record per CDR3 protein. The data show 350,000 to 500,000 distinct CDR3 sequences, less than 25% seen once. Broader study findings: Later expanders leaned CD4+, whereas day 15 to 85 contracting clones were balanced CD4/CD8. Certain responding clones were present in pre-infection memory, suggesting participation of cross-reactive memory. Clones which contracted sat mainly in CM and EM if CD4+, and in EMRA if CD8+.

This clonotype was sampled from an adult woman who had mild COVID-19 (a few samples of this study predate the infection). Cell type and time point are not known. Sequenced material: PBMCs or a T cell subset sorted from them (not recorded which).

CDR3 sequence reads: CAISEHGETQYF. DNA of the CDR3: TGTGCCATCAGTGAACACGGGGAGACCCAGTACTTC. This chain uses TRBV10-3 with TRBJ2-5; D is unclear. Germline V gives CDR1 ENHRY, CDR2 SYGVKD. Trimming shortened V by 3 bases and J by 5 bases, and 7 bases separated the two germline ends. The CDR3 sequence is 12 residues long.